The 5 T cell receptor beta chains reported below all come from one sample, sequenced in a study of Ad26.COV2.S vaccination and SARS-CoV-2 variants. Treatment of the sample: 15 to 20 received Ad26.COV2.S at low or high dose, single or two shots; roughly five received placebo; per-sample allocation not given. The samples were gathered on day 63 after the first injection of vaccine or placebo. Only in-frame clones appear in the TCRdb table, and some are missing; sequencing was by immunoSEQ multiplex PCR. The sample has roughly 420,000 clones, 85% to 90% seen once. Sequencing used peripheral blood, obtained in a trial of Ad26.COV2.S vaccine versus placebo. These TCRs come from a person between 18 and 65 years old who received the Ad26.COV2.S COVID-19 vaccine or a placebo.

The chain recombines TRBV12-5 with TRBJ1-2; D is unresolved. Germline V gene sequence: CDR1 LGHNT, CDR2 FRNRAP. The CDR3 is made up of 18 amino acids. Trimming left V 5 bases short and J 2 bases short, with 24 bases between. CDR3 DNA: TGTGCTAGTGGTCCCTCCCTGATGGGTCAGTACAGAAACTATGGCTACACCTTC. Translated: CASGPSLMGQYRNYGYTF.

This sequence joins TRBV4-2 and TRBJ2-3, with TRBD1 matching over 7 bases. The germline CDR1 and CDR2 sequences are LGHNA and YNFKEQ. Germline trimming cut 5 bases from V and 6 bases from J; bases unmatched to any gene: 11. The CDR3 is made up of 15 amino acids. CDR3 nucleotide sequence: TGTGCCAGCAGCACGAACAGGGGAGTAGGGGATACGCAGTATTTT. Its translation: CASSTNRGVGDTQYF.

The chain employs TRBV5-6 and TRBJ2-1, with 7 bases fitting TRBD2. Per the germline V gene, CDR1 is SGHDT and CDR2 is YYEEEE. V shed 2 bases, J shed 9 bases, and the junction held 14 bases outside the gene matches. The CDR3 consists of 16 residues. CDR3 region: CASSFAGAPTSSEQFF. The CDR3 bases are TGTGCCAGCAGCTTCGCGGGAGCTCCAACTTCTAGTGAGCAGTTCTTC.

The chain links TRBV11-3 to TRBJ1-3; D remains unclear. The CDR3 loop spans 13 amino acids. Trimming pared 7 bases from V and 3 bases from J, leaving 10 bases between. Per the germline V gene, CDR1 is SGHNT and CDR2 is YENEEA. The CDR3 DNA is TGTGCCAGCAACACCGGGGTTGGAAACACCATATATTTT. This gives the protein CASNTGVGNTIYF.

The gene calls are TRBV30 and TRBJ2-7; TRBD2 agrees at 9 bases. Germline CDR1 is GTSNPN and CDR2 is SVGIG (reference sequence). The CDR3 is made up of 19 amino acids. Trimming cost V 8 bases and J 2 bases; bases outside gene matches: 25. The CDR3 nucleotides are TGTGCCGGAGGGGGGTTTAGCGGGAGTCCGGAATCTGTAACCTACGAGCAGTACGTC. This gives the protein CAGGGFSGSPESVTYEQYV.